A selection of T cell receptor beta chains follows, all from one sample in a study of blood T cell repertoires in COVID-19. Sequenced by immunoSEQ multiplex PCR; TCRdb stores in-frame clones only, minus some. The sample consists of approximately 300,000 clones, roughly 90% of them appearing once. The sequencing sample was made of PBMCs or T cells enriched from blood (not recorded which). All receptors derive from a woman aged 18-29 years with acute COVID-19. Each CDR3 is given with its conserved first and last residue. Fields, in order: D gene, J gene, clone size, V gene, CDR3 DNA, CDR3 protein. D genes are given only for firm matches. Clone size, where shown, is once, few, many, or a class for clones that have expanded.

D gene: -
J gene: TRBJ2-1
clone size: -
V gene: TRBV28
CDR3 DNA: TGTGCCAGCAGTCCCCCGGACATCTACAATGAGCAGTTCTTC
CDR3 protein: CASSPPDIYNEQFF

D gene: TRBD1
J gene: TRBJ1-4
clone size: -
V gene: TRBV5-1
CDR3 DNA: TGCGCCAGCAGACAGGGGTCGAATGAAAAACTGTTTTTT
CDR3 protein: CASRQGSNEKLFF

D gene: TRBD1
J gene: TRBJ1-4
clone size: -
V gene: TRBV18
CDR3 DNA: TGTGCCAGCTCACCACGGACAGGGGGGACTAATGAAAAACTGTTTTTT
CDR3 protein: CASSPRTGGTNEKLFF

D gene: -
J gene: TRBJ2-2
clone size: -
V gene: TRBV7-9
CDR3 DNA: TGTGCCAGCAGCTTAGGTCGACAGGCAACACGGACCGGGGAGCTGTTTTTT
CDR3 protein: CASSLGRQATRTGELFF

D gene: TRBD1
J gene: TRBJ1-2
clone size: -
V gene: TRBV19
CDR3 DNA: TGTGCCAGTAGTAGGGGGCCCCCACAGGGGCGATTCTATGGCTACACCTTC
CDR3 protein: CASSRGPPQGRFYGYTF

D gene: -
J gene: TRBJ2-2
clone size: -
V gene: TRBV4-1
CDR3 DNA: TGCGCCAGCAGCCCCAGTGGGAGTCTCACCGGGGAGCTGTTTTTT
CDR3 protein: CASSPSGSLTGELFF

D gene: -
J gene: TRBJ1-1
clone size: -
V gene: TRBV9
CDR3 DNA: TGTGCCAGCAGCGTACAGGGTTTTGGCACTGAAGCTTTCTTT
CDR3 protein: CASSVQGFGTEAFF

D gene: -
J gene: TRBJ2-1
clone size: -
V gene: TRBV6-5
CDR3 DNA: TGTGCCAGCAGTTACGGGGCAGGGGGGAATGAGCAGTTCTTC
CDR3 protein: CASSYGAGGNEQFF

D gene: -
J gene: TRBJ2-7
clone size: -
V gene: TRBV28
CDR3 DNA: TGTGCCAGCACCCCGGGTAGCAGCTACGAGCAGTACTTC
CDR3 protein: CASTPGSSYEQYF

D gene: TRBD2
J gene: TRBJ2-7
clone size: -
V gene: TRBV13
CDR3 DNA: TGTGCCAGCAGCTTAGGGTGGCCTAGCGGGAGCGGCTCCTACGAGCAGTACTTC
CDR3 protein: CASSLGWPSGSGSYEQYF

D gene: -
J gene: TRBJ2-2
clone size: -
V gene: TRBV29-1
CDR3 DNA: TGCAGCGTTATGGCAGACACCGGGGAGCTGTTTTTT
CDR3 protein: CSVMADTGELFF

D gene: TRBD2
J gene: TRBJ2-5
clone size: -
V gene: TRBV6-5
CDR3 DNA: TGTGCCAGCACCACGGGACTAGCGGGAGAAGAGACCCAGTACTTC
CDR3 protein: CASTTGLAGEETQYF

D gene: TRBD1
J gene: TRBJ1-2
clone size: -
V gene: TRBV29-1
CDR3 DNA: TGCAGCGTTGAGGGGGGACAGGGAGGAAAAAACTATGGCTACACCTTC
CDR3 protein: CSVEGGQGGKNYGYTF

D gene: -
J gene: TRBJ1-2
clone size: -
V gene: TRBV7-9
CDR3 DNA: TGTGCCAGCAGCTTATCCGCGGGCTATGGCTACACCTTC
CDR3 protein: CASSLSAGYGYTF

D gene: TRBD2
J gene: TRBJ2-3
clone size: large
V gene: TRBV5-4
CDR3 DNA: TGTGCCAGCAGCCTTAGACTAGCGGGAGGGCCTACAGATACGCAGTATTTT
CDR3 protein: CASSLRLAGGPTDTQYF

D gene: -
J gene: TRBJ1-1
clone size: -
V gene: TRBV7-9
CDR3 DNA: TGTGCCAGCAGCTTAGATGACAGAACCTACACTGAAGCTTTCTTT
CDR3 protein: CASSLDDRTYTEAFF

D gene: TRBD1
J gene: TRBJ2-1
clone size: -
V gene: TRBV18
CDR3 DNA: TGTGCCAGCTCAGCGGGACAGGGGGAAAATGAGCAGTTCTTC
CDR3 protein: CASSAGQGENEQFF

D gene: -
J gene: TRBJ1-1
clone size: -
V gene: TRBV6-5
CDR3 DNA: TGTGCCAGCAGTCTCACGGGGGGTTGGACTGAAGCTTTCTTT
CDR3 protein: CASSLTGGWTEAFF

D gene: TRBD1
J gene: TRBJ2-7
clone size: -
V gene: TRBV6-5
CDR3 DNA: TGTGCCAGCAGAGACAGGGGGATCCTCTCCTACGAGCAGTACTTC
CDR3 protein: CASRDRGILSYEQYF

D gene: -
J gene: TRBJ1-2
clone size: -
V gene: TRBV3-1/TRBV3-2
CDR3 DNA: TGTGCCAGCAGCCAAGATCTGTCCTTATCGAGCGGCTACACCTTC
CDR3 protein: CASSQDLSLSSGYTF

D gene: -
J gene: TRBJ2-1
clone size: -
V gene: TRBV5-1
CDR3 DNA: TGCGCCAGCAGCTTGTTGACAGCGGGCACCTACAATGAGCAGTTCTTC
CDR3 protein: CASSLLTAGTYNEQFF

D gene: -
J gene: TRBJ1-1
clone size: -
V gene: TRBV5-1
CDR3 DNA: TGCGCCAGCAGCCCTAATCCGGGGGGAGAGGTGAACACTGAAGCTTTCTTT
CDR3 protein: CASSPNPGGEVNTEAFF

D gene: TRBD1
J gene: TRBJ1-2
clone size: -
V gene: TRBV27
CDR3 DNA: TGTGCCAGCAGTTATAGGACAGGGGCAGATGGCTACACCTTC
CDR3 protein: CASSYRTGADGYTF

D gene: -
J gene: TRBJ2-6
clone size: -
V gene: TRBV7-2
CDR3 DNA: TGTGCCAGCAGCTCCACATTGTCTGGGGCCAACGTCCTGACTTTC
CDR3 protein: CASSSTLSGANVLTF

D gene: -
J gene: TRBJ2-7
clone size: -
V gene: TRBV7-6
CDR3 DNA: TGTGCCAGCAGCTCCCAAACAGGGATCCTCCCCTACGAGCAGTACTTC
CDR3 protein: CASSSQTGILPYEQYF

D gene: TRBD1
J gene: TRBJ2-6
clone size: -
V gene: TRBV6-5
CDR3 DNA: TGTGCCAGCAGTTTCAGGGGGTCCGGGGCCAACGTCCTGACTTTC
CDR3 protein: CASSFRGSGANVLTF

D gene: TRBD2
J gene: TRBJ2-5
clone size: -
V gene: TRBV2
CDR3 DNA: TGTGCCAGCAGGGGACTAGTCCAACAGACCCAGTACTTC
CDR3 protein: CASRGLVQQTQYF

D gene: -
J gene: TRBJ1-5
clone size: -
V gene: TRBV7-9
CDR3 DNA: TGTGCCAGCAGCTTATCAGGGGAACTCAATCAGCCCCAGCATTTT
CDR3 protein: CASSLSGELNQPQHF

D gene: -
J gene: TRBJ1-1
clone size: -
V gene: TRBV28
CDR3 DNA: TGTGCCAGCAGTTCGGGGGGCCAAGGGACTGAAGCTTTCTTT
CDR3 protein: CASSSGGQGTEAFF

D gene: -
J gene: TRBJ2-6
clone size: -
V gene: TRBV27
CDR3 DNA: TGTGCCAGCCATTCAGGGGTCGCTGGGGCCAACGTCCTGACTTTC
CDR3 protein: CASHSGVAGANVLTF

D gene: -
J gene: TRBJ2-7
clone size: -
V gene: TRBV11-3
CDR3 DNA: TGTGCCAGCAGCTACGACAGATCCTACGAGCAGTACTTC
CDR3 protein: CASSYDRSYEQYF

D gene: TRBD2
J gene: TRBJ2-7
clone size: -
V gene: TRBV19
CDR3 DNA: TGTGCCAGTAGTAGGACTAGCGGGAGTTCCTACGAGCAGTACTTC
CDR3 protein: CASSRTSGSSYEQYF

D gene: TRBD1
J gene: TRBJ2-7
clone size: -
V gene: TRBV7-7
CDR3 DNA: TGTGCTAGCAGCCTGGGACAGGGGAACTACGAGCAGTACTTC
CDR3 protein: CASSLGQGNYEQYF

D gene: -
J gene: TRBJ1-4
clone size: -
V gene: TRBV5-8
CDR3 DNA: TGTGCCAGCAGCTTGGAGCGGGGAAATGAAAAACTGTTTTTT
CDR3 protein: CASSLERGNEKLFF

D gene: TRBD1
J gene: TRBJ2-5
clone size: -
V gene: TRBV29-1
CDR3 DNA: TGCAGCGTTGAAGATCCCCCCGGGACAGCGAGAGAGACCCAGTACTTC
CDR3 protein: CSVEDPPGTARETQYF

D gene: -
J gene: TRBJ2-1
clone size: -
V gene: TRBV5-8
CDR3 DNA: TGTGCCAGCAGCTTAACTCAGCAGTTCTTC
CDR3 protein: CASSLTQQFF

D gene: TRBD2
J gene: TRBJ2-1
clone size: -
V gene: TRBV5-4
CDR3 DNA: TGTGCCACCATCCCCCGTCCAGCGGGAGAAACGGATGAGCAGTTCTTC
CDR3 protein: CATIPRPAGETDEQFF

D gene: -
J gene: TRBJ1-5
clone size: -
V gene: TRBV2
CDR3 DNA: TGTGCCAGCAGTGAGCTCTCGGGGTTTAGCGGTCAGCCCCAGCATTTT
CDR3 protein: CASSELSGFSGQPQHF

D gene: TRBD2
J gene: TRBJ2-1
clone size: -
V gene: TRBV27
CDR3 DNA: TGTGCCAGCAGTTTATTTCTAGCGGGAGGTCGCTATGAGCAGTTCTTC
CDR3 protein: CASSLFLAGGRYEQFF

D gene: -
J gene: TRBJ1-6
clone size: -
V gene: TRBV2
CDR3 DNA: TGTGCCCCCAGGGTGGGGCCGGTTGGCCCCCTCCACTTT
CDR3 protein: CAPRVGPVGPLHF

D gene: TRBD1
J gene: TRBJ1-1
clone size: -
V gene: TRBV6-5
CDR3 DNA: TGTGCCAGCAGCTTCCGGGACAGGCGAAACACTGAAGCTTTCTTT
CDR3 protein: CASSFRDRRNTEAFF

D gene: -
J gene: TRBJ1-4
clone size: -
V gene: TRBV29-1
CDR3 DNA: TGCAGCGCCCGACATGCAACTAATGAAAAACTGTTTTTT
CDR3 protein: CSARHATNEKLFF

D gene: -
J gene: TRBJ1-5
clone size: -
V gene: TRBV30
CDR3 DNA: TGTGCCTGGAGTGTCGGGGCAGGGGATCAGCCCCAGCATTTT
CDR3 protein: CAWSVGAGDQPQHF

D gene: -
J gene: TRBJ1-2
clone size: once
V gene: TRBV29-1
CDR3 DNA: TGCAGCGTTGAAATCTCAGGGTCCGGCTATGGCTACACCTTC
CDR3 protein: CSVEISGSGYGYTF

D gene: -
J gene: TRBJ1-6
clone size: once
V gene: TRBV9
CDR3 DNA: TGTGCCAGCAGCGTTAGGAGGAATTCACCCCTCCACTTT
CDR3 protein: CASSVRRNSPLHF

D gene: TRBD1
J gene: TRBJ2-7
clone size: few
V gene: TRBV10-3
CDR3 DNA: TGTGCCATCAGTGGATCGCATACGACAGGGAATGGGTACGAGCAGTACTTC
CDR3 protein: CAISGSHTTGNGYEQYF

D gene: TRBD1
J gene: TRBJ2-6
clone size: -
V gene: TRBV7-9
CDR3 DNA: TGTGCCAGCAGCTGGCCAACCGGGACAGCGATCTCTGGGGCCAACGTCCTGACTTTC
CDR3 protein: CASSWPTGTAISGANVLTF

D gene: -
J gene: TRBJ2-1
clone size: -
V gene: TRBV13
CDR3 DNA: TGTGCCAGCAGCTTTCTCGTCGGGACTGGTGACAATGAGCAGTTCTTC
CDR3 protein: CASSFLVGTGDNEQFF

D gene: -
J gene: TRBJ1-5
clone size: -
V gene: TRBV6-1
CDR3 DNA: TGTGCCAGCAGTGAAGGATTCATTCGGGGTTTCAATCAGCCCCAGCATTTT
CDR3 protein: CASSEGFIRGFNQPQHF

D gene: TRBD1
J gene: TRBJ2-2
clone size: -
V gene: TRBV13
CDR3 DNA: TGTGCCAGCAGCTTGGGACAGGGTGGCAGGGAGCTGTTTTTT
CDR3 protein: CASSLGQGGRELFF

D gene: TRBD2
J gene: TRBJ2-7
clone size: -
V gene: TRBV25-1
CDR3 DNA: TGTGCCAGCAGTGAAGGGGGGGTAGGGGATGGCTTCGCGCAGTACTTC
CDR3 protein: CASSEGGVGDGFAQYF

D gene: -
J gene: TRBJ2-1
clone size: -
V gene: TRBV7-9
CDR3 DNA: TGTGCCAGCAGAGCAGGGGCGGATAATGAGCAGTTCTTC
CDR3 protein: CASRAGADNEQFF

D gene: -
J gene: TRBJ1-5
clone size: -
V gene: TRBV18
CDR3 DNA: TGTGCCAGCTCGCCTAAAGGACAGATGAATCAGCCCCAGCATTTT
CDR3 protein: CASSPKGQMNQPQHF